This T cell receptor beta chain is drawn from a study of Ad26.COV2.S vaccination and SARS-CoV-2 variants. Treatment in this sample: some 20 received Ad26.COV2.S at low or high dose, single or two shots; 5 received placebo; per-sample allocation not given. Specimen acquisition occurred on day 63 following the initial vaccine or placebo injection. A Boston donor was an adult aged 18-55 years. Per the germline V gene, CDR1 is SGHNT and CDR2 is YENEEA. The J segment lost 2 bases and the V segment lost 3 bases, leaving 12 bases of the junction unmatched. The CDR3 has 20 amino acids. The assay was immunoSEQ multiplex PCR, and TCRdb's table has in-frame clones only and misses some. The sample consists of about 320,000 clones, around 85% of them appearing once.

This rearrangement joins TRBV11-3 to TRBJ2-5; 16 nucleotides agree with TRBD2. The clonotype was recovered from a person between 18 and 65 years old who received the Ad26.COV2.S COVID-19 vaccine or a placebo. This specimen was peripheral blood, taken in a trial of Ad26.COV2.S vaccine versus placebo. The CDR3 DNA reads TGTGCCAGCAGCTTTCCCCCGGGACTAGCGGGGGGGCTTTGGCAAGAGACCCAGTACTTC. It is translated as CASSFPPGLAGGLWQETQYF. The whole variable domain, filled in from reference TRBV11-3 and TRBJ2-5, reads EAGVVQSPRYKIIEKKQPVAFWCNPISGHNTLYWYLQNLGQGPELLIRYENEEAVDDSQLPKDRFSAERLKGVDSTLKIQPAELGDSAVYLCASSFPPGLAGGLWQETQYFGPGTRLLVL.